This TCR beta chain is from a study of blood T cell repertoires in COVID-19. Germline V lookup: CDR1 SGHRS, CDR2 YFSETQ. The CDR3 spans 15 residues. Trimming took off 7 bases at V and 6 bases at J, with 19 bases between the two ends. In the authors' workflow: Amplification of reference gene primers was used by the study to estimate nucleated cell counts. Using immunoSEQ multiplex PCR, the repertoire was profiled, and TCRdb retains in-frame clones only, with some absent. Clonal size and the V and J genes are those of that table, whereas D and trimming came from the DNA. Of roughly 190,000 clones listed, under 90% are singletons.

Sequencing input: peripheral blood. This chain joins TRBV5-1 and TRBJ1-4; D unresolved. The source of this sequence is a woman aged 70-85 years with COVID-19, enrolled during active disease. CDR3 amino acids: CASREGRPRDEKLFF. The CDR3 DNA reads as TGCGCCAGCCGAGAGGGCCGGCCCCGGGATGAAAAACTGTTTTTT.